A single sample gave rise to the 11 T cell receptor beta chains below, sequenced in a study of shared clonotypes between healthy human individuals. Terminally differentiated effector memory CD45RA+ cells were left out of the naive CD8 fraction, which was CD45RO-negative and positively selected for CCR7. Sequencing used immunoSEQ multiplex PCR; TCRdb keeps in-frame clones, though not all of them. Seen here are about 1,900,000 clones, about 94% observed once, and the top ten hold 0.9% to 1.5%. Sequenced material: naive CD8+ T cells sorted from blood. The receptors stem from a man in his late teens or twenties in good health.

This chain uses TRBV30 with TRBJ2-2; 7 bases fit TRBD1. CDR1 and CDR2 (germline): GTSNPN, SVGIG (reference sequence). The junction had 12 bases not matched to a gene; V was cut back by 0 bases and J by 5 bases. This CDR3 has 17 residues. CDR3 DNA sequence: TGTGCCTGGAGTGTATCTGTGACAGGGCCCGCTACCGGGGAGCTGTTTTTT. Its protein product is CAWSVSVTGPATGELFF.

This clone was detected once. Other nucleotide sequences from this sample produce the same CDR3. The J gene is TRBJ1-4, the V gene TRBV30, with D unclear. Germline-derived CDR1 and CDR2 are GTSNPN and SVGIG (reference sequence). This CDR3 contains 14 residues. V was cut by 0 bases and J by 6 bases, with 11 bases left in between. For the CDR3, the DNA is TGTGCCTGGAGTGTCAGCGGCGGGGATGAAAAACTGTTTTTT. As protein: CAWSVSGGDEKLFF. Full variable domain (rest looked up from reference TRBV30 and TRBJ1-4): SQTIHQWPATLVQPVGSPLSLECTVEGTSNPNLYWYRQAAGRGLQLLFYSVGIGQISSEVPQNLSASRPQDRQFILSSKKLLLSDSGFYLCAWSVSGGDEKLFFGSGTQLSVL.

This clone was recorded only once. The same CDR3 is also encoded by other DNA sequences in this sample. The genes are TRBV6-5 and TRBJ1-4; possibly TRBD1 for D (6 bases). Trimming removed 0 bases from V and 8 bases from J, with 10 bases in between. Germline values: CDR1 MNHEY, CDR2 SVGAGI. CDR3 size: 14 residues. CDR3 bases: TGTGCCAGCAGTTACTCGGGGGGCGGCGAAAAACTGTTTTTT. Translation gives CASSYSGGGEKLFF.

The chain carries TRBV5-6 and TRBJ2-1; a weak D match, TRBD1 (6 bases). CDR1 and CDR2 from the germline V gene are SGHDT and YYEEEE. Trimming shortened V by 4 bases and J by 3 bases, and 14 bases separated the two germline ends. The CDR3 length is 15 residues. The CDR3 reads CASSPPQGNYNEQFF. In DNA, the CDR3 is TGTGCCAGCAGCCCACCTCAGGGGAACTACAATGAGCAGTTCTTC.

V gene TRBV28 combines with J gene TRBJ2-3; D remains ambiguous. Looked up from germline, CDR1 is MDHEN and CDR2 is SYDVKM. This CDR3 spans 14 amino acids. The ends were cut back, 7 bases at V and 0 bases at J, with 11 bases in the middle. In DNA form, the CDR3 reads TGTGCCAGCACCAGGACGGCTAGCACAGATACGCAGTATTTT. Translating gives CASTRTASTDTQYF.

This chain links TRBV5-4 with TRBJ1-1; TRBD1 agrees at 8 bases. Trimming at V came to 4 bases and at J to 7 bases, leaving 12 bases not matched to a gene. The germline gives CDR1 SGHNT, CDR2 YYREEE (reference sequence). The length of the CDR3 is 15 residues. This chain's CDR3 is CASSPGQGIRREAFF. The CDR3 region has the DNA TGTGCCAGCAGCCCAGGACAGGGAATCCGACGTGAAGCTTTCTTT.

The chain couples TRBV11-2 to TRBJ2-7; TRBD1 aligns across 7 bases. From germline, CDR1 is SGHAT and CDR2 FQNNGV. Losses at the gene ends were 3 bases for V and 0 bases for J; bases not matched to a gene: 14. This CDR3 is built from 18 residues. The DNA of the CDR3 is TGTGCCAGCAGCTTTACTGTCCGGGACAGCTTGCCCTCCTACGAGCAGTACTTC. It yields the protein CASSFTVRDSLPSYEQYF.

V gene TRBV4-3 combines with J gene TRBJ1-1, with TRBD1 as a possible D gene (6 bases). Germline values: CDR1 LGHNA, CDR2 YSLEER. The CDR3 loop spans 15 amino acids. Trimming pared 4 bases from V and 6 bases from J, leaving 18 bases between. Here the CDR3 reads CASSPSKGGFPEAFF. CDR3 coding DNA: TGCGCCAGCAGCCCTTCAAAAGGGGGATTCCCTGAAGCTTTCTTT.

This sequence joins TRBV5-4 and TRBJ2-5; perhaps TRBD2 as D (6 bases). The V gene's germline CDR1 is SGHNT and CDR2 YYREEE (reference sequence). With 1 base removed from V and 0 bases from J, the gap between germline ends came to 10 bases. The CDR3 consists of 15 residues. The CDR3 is CASSLSWGDQETQYF. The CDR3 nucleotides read TGTGCCAGCAGCTTGTCGTGGGGGGACCAAGAGACCCAGTACTTC.

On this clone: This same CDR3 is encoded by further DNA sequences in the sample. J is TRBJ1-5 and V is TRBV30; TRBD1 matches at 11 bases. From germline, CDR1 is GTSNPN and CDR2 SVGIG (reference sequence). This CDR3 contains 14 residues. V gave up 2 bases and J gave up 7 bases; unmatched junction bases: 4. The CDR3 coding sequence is TGTGCCTGGAGTCCGGGACAGGGGGGACAGCCCCAGCATTTT. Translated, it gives CAWSPGQGGQPQHF.

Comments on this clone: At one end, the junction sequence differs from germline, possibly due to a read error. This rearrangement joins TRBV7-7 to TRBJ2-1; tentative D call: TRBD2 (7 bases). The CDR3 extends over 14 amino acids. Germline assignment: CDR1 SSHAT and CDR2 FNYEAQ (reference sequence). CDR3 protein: CASSLGGGDNEQFF. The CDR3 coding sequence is TGTGCTAGCAGCTTAGGGGGAGGGGACAATGAGCAGTTCTTC.